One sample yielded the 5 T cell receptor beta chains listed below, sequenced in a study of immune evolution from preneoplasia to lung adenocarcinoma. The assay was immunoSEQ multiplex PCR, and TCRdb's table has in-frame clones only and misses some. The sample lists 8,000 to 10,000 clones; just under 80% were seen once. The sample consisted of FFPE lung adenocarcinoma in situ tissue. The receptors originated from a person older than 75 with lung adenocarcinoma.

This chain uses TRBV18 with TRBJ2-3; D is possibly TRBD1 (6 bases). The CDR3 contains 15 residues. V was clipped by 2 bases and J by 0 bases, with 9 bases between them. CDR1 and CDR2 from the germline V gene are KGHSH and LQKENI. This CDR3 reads CASSPDGQSTDTQYF. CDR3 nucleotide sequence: TGTGCCAGCTCACCAGACGGACAGAGCACAGATACGCAGTATTTT.

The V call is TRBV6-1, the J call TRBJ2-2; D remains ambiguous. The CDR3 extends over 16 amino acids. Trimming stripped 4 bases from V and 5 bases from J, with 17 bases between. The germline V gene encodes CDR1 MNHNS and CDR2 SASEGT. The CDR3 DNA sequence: TGTGCCAGCAGTGTAATCCCCCCCCGAATAACCGGGGAGCTGTTTTTT. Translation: CASSVIPPRITGELFF.

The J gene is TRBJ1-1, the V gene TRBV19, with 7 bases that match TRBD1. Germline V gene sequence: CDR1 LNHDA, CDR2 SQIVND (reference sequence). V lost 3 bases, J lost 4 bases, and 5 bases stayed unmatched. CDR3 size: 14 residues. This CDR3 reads CASSMGNRGTEAFF. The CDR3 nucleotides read TGTGCCAGTAGTATGGGGAACAGGGGCACTGAAGCTTTCTTT.

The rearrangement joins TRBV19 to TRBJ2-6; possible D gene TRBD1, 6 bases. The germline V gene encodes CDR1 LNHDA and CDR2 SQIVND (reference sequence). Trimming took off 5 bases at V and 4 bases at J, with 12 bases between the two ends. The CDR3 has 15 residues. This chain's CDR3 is CASSPTGYGANVLTF. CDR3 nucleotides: TGTGCCAGTAGTCCGACAGGTTACGGGGCCAACGTCCTGACTTTC.

The CDR3 is CASSPSDRTGTEAFF. In DNA form, the CDR3 reads TGTGCCAGCAGCCCTTCGGACAGGACTGGGACTGAAGCTTTCTTT. This chain links TRBV4-2 with TRBJ1-1, with 7 bases aligning to TRBD1. This CDR3 is built from 15 residues. With 4 bases clipped from V and 5 bases from J, the junction kept 10 bases outside the gene matches. Looked up from germline, CDR1 is LGHNA and CDR2 is YNFKEQ.